Listed below are T cell receptor beta chains from one sample, sequenced in a study of cytomegalovirus exposure and HLA in healthy donors. Some clones are missing from TCRdb's copy, which holds only in-frame ones; the method was immunoSEQ multiplex PCR. The sample holds roughly 150,000 clones, 55% to 85% seen once. Sequencing used PBMCs. Source of these receptors: a man between 35 and 55 years old in good health and CMV-seronegative. Each CDR3 is given with its conserved first and last residue. The D gene is left open where the match is weak. Expanded clones are given a class, and other clones once, few, many or no size at all.

j_call,v_call,clone_size,d_call,cdr3_aa,cdr3_nt
TRBJ2-7,TRBV7-9,.,TRBD1,CASSLARDRGVHEQYF,TGTGCCAGCAGCTTAGCCCGGGACAGGGGTGTCCACGAGCAGTACTTC
TRBJ2-7,TRBV9,.,TRBD1,CASSVGQGDYEQYF,TGTGCCAGCAGCGTAGGACAGGGGGACTACGAGCAGTACTTC
TRBJ2-2,TRBV10-3,.,.,CAISESLDYTGELFF,TGTGCCATCAGTGAGTCGTTGGACTACACCGGGGAGCTGTTTTTT
TRBJ1-2,TRBV28,.,.,CASSLWTGGYTF,TGTGCCAGCAGTTTGTGGACTGGTGGCTACACCTTC
TRBJ2-1,TRBV7-9,once,.,CSSSLGGNEQFF,TGTTCCAGCAGCTTAGGAGGGAATGAGCAGTTCTTC
TRBJ1-3,TRBV4-1,.,.,CASSQGAASSGNTIYF,TGCGCCAGCAGCCAAGGGGCAGCATCTTCTGGAAACACCATATATTTT
TRBJ2-5,TRBV5-1,.,TRBD2,CASSLASGRAETQYF,TGCGCCAGCAGCTTGGCTAGCGGGAGGGCGGAGACCCAGTACTTC
TRBJ2-5,TRBV28,.,TRBD2,CASSPRLAGGETQYF,TGTGCCAGCAGTCCCCGACTAGCGGGAGGAGAGACCCAGTACTTC
TRBJ2-5,TRBV7-9,.,.,CASSLATPQETQYF,TGTGCCAGCAGCTTAGCGACACCCCAAGAGACCCAGTACTTC
TRBJ2-5,TRBV7-9,.,TRBD2,CAFRGGEETQYF,TGTGCCTTCCGGGGGGGTGAAGAGACCCAGTACTTC
TRBJ2-7,TRBV11-2,.,TRBD1,CASSLLGTGIAGQYF,TGTGCCAGCAGCTTACTAGGGACAGGCATTGCGGGGCAGTACTTC
TRBJ1-3,TRBV7-2,.,TRBD1,CASSPFDRDVGRNTIYF,TGTGCCAGCAGCCCTTTCGACAGGGACGTTGGGCGAAACACCATATATTTT
TRBJ2-1,TRBV11-3,.,TRBD1,CASSPGQGSKGEQFF,TGTGCCAGCAGCCCGGGACAGGGGTCGAAAGGTGAGCAGTTCTTC
TRBJ1-2,TRBV4-1,.,.,CASSQRGGYTF,TGCGCCAGCAGCCAAAGGGGCGGCTACACCTTC
TRBJ1-1,TRBV7-9,.,TRBD1,CASSPPGTGVTEAFF,TGTGCCAGCAGCCCACCCGGGACAGGGGTCACTGAAGCTTTCTTT
TRBJ1-1,TRBV18,few,.,CASSPRQTGNTEAFF,TGTGCCAGCTCACCGCGACAGACTGGGAACACTGAAGCTTTCTTT